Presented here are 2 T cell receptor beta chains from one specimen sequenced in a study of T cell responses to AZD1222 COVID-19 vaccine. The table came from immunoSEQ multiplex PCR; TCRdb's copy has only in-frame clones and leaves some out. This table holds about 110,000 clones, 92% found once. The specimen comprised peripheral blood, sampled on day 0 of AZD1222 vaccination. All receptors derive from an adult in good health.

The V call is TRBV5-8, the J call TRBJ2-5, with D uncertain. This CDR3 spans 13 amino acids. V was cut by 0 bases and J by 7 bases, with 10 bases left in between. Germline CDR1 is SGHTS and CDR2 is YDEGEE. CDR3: CASSLAGTGTQYF. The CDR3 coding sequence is TGTGCCAGCAGCTTGGCCGGCACCGGGACCCAGTACTTC.

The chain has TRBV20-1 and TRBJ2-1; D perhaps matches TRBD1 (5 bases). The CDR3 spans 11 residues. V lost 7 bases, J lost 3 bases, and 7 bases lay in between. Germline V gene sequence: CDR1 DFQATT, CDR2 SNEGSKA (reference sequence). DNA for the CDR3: TGCAGTGTCGGACACTACAATGAGCAGTTCTTC. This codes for CSVGHYNEQFF.